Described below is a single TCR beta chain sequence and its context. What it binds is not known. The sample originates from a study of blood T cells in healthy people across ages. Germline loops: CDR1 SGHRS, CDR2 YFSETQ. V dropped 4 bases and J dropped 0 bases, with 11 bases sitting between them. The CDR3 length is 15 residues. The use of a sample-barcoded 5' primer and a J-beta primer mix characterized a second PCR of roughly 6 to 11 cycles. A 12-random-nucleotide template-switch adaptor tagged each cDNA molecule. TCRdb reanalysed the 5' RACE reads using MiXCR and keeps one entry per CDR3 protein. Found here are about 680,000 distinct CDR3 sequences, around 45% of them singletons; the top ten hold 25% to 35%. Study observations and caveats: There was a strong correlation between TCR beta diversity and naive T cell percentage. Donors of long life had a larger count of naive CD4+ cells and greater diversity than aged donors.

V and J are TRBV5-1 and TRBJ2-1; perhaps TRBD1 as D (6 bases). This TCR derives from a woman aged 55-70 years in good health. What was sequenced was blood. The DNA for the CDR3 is TGCGCCAGCAGCGGGGGCTCGAGCTCCTACAATGAGCAGTTCTTC. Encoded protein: CASSGGSSSYNEQFF.